This T cell receptor beta chain was found in a study of T cell changes during pregnancy in multiple sclerosis. J was trimmed by 11 bases and V by 1 base; bases with no gene match: 11. The CDR3 has 15 residues. The V gene's germline CDR1 is SEHNR and CDR2 FQNEAQ (reference sequence). Libraries were prepared by immunoSEQ multiplex PCR; TCRdb keeps only in-frame clonotypes and omits some of them. The sample consists of 40,000 to 45,000 clones, more than 80% of them appearing once. This specimen consisted of CD4+ T cells from peripheral blood mononuclear cells, obtained before pregnancy. The chain has TRBV7-9 and TRBJ1-1; TRBD1 matches at 9 bases. This TCR was recovered from a female donor with multiple sclerosis, enrolled in a pregnancy study. Here the CDR3 DNA reads TGTGCCAGCAGCTTAGGGGACAGGGAGCGAAATCGTGCTTTCTTT. Protein: CASSLGDRERNRAFF.